This T cell receptor beta chain comes out of a study of blood T cell repertoires in COVID-19. Study-wide context: Sample material is recorded as cDNA or gDNA derived from T cells, B-cell-depleted T cells, or PBMCs.

The CDR3 has 14 amino acids. Germline V lookup: CDR1 MDHEN, CDR2 SYDVKM. V gave up 5 bases and J gave up 4 bases; unmatched junction bases: 7. Assay used: immunoSEQ multiplex PCR; TCRdb lists only in-frame clones, some missing. The sample lists about 300,000 clones, about 90% occurring once. Sequencing was done on a sample of PBMCs or T cells enriched from blood (not recorded which). The chain joins TRBV28 to TRBJ1-1; 7 bases line up with TRBD1. This receptor was taken from a woman between 25 and 40 years old who had recovered from COVID-19. The CDR3 DNA reads as TGTGCCAGCAGTATAGACAGGGTGGCCACTGAAGCTTTCTTT. It translates to CASSIDRVATEAFF. Filled out from reference TRBV28 and TRBJ1-1, the complete variable domain reads DVKVTQSSRYLVKRTGEKVFLECVQDMDHENMFWYRQDPGLGLRLIYFSYDVKMKEKGDIPEGYSVSREKKERFSLILESASTNQTSMYLCASSIDRVATEAFFGQGTRLTVV.